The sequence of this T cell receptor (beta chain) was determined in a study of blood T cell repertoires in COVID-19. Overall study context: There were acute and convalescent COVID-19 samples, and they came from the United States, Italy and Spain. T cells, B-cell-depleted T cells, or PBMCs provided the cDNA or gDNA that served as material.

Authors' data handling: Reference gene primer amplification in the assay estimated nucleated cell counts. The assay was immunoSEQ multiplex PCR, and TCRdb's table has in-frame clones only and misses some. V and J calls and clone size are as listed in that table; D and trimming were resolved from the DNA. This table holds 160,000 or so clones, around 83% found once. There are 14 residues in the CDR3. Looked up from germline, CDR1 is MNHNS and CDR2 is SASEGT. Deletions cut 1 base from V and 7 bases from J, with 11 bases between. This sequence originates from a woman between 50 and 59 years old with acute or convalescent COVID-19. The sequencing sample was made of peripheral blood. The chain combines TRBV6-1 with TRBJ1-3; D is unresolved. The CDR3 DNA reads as TGTGCCAGCAGTGAAGTCGTCGGGAGGAACACCATATATTTT. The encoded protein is CASSEVVGRNTIYF.